The present TCR beta chain was sequenced within a study of T cells in localized non-small cell lung cancer. Study results and limitations: Tumor samples were not multi-region, leaving intratumor heterogeneity unexcluded. Clonality of T cells reached its maximum in uninvolved adjacent lung, surpassing tumor.

V lost 5 bases to trimming and J lost 0 bases, with 12 bases between them. CDR3 size: 15 residues. Per germline, CDR1 SGDLS and CDR2 YYNGEE. This table comes from immunoSEQ multiplex PCR, and its TCRdb copy is limited to in-frame clones, with some not included. Here the sample spans some 3,000 clones, approximately 28% being singletons. This clone showed up just a few times. Its antigen remains unknown. Sequenced material: lung tumor tissue, taken before any cancer treatment. V is TRBV9 and J is TRBJ1-3; D not resolved. The receptor was derived from a woman between 40 and 69 years old with stage I lung adenocarcinoma. This CDR3 reads CASSENPSSGNTIYF. The CDR3 DNA follows: TGTGCCAGCAGTGAAAATCCGAGCTCTGGAAACACCATATATTTT.